These 17 T cell receptor beta chains were all obtained from the same sample, sequenced in a study of cytomegalovirus exposure and HLA in healthy donors. This PCR relied on a set of 60 Vbeta primers and 13 Jbeta primers. Libraries were prepared by immunoSEQ multiplex PCR; TCRdb keeps only in-frame clonotypes and omits some of them. Here the sample spans roughly 100,000 clones, more than 75% being singletons. The specimen was PBMCs. These receptors were obtained from a woman between 40 and 50 years old in good health and CMV-seronegative.

The chain uses TRBV7-2 and TRBJ2-2; D possibly corresponds to TRBD1 (6 bases). The CDR3 runs to 16 residues. V dropped 5 bases and J dropped 7 bases, with 20 bases sitting between them. CDR1 and CDR2 from the germline V gene are SGHTA and FQGNSA. For the CDR3, the DNA is TGTGCCAGCAGCCCTGGGGGCTCCCAAACCGGCGGGGAGCTGTTTTTT. Protein sequence: CASSPGGSQTGGELFF.

This sequence joins TRBV18 and TRBJ1-1, with D maybe TRBD1 (6 bases). The CDR3 length is 16 residues. CDR1 is KGHSH and CDR2 is LQKENI in the germline V gene. V gave up 4 bases and J gave up 0 bases, with 15 bases separating them. The CDR3 loop reads CASSLGQVHMNTEAFF. In DNA, the CDR3 is TGTGCCAGCTCACTGGGACAAGTTCATATGAACACTGAAGCTTTCTTT.

The gene calls are TRBV28 and TRBJ2-7, with no clear D. CDR1 and CDR2 (germline): MDHEN, SYDVKM. CDR3 size: 12 residues. V lost 5 bases and J lost 7, with 12 bases in between. The CDR3 protein is CASSPSGWEQYF. The DNA for the CDR3 is TGTGCCAGCAGTCCGTCCGGGTGGGAGCAGTACTTC.

The V gene is TRBV9, the J gene TRBJ1-2; possibly TRBD1 for D (6 bases). The CDR3 covers 13 residues. CDR1 and CDR2 from the germline V gene are SGDLS and YYNGEE. The germline V and J ends were trimmed by 3 bases and 2 bases, with 8 bases remaining between them. The chain's CDR3 is CASSAGANYGYTF. DNA of the CDR3: TGTGCCAGCAGCGCAGGGGCCAACTATGGCTACACCTTC.

This clone was found a few times. This rearrangement joins TRBV7-3 to TRBJ2-1, with unresolved D. V was clipped by 5 bases and J by 4 bases, with 9 bases between them. The germline V gene encodes CDR1 SGHTA and CDR2 FQGTGA. The CDR3 runs to 13 residues. The CDR3: CASSLDLYNEQFF. The CDR3 coding sequence is TGTGCCAGCAGCCTCGACTTATACAATGAGCAGTTCTTC.

In this sample, this clone turned up a few times. The genes are TRBV19 and TRBJ2-6, with D hard to call. This CDR3 spans 16 amino acids. CDR1 is LNHDA and CDR2 is SQIVND in the germline V gene (reference sequence). Deletions cut 3 bases from V and 0 bases from J, with 9 bases between. This CDR3 reads CASSINSLSGANVLTF. In nucleotides, the CDR3 is TGTGCCAGTAGTATTAACAGCCTCTCTGGGGCCAACGTCCTGACTTTC.

This clone was counted a few times. The V and J genes are TRBV11-2 and TRBJ1-6; unclear D gene. V lost 1 base and J 7 bases, leaving 11 bases between the germline ends. Germline V gene lookup returns CDR1 SGHAT and CDR2 FQNNGV. This CDR3 is built from 15 residues. The CDR3 region is CASSLAPGLNSPLHF. The CDR3, as DNA: TGTGCCAGCAGCTTAGCCCCAGGATTAAATTCACCCCTCCACTTT.

J is TRBJ2-7 and V is TRBV11-1; tentative D call: TRBD1 (6 bases). This CDR3 spans 14 amino acids. Trimming cost V 3 bases and J 1 base, with 10 bases left between them. CDR1 SGHAT and CDR2 FQDESV come from the germline V gene (reference sequence). CDR3 residues: CASSFARGSYEQYF. The CDR3 DNA reads as TGTGCCAGCAGCTTTGCCAGGGGTTCCTACGAGCAGTACTTC.

The chain is built from TRBV5-4 and TRBJ2-1, with 10 bases matching TRBD2. The CDR3 is made up of 14 amino acids. In germline, CDR1 is SGHNT, CDR2 YYREEE (reference sequence). The V segment lost 4 bases and the J segment 6 bases; nucleotides outside the gene matches: 4. The CDR3 DNA is TGTGCCAGCAGCAGCGGGAGGGGGAGCAATGAGCAGTTCTTC. Translating gives CASSSGRGSNEQFF.

This clone was detected only once. The rearrangement uses TRBV7-6 and TRBJ2-3, with D tentatively TRBD1 (6 bases). This CDR3 comprises 13 residues. In germline, CDR1 is SGHVS, CDR2 FNYEAQ. Trimming took 3 bases from V and 6 from J, leaving 10 bases between them. The chain's CDR3 is CASSLGRGDTQYF. Written as DNA, the CDR3 is TGTGCCAGCAGCTTGGGTAGGGGGGATACGCAGTATTTT. The entire variable domain, with the rest obtained from reference TRBV7-6 and TRBJ2-3, is as follows: GAGVSQSPRYKVTKRGQDVALRCDPISGHVSLYWYRQALGQGPEFLTYFNYEAQQDKSGLPNDRFSAERPEGSISTLTIQRTEQRDSAMYRCASSLGRGDTQYFGPGTRLTVL.

The rearrangement uses TRBV6-1 and TRBJ2-1, with a weak D call TRBD2 (6 bases). Trimming shortened V by 6 bases and J by 0 bases, and 6 bases separated the two germline ends. The CDR3 sequence is 13 residues long. Per germline, CDR1 MNHNS and CDR2 SASEGT. For the CDR3, the DNA is TGTGCCAGCAGCGGGAGCTCCTACAATGAGCAGTTCTTC. Amino acids: CASSGSSYNEQFF.

The rearrangement joins TRBV28 to TRBJ2-7; TRBD1 might be the D (6 bases). The CDR3 runs to 13 residues. V was clipped by 4 bases and J by 7 bases, with 14 bases between them. CDR1 MDHEN and CDR2 SYDVKM come from the germline V gene. CDR3 region: CASSSTPGVEQYF. The CDR3, as DNA: TGTGCCAGCAGTTCGACACCAGGGGTTGAGCAGTACTTC.

The chain has TRBV4-3 and TRBJ2-7; 9 bases agree with TRBD2. The CDR3 totals 15 residues. Germline V gene lookup returns CDR1 LGHNA and CDR2 YSLEER. V trimming: 4 bases; J trimming: 1 base; junction bases outside the gene matches: 5. In DNA, the CDR3 is TGCGCCAGCAGCCTGGGGCTAGCGGGATCCTACGAGCAGTACTTC. Encoded protein: CASSLGLAGSYEQYF.

This chain links TRBV10-3 with TRBJ2-2; D uncertain. Germline V gene data show CDR1 as ENHRY and CDR2 as SYGVKD. Trimming cost V 5 bases and J 6 bases, with 7 bases left between them. This CDR3 has 12 amino acids. CDR3 residues: CAISSEAGELFF. CDR3 DNA: TGTGCCATCAGTTCTGAGGCCGGGGAGCTGTTTTTT.

The CDR3 region has the DNA TGTGCCAACACCCAACCCACCAAGAATCAGCCCCAGCATTTT. It is translated as CANTQPTKNQPQHF. The chain recombines TRBV27 with TRBJ1-5; no firm D call. Trimming left V 10 bases short and J 4 bases short, with 17 bases between. This CDR3 spans 14 amino acids. Germline assignment: CDR1 MNHEY and CDR2 SMNVEV (reference sequence).

Of note for this clone: The junction shows a germline mismatch at one end, possibly a read error. The V gene is TRBV7-2, the J gene TRBJ2-3; perhaps TRBD1 as D (5 bases). The CDR3 totals 15 residues. Germline CDR1 and CDR2: SGHTA and FQGNSA. Written as DNA, the CDR3 is TGTGCCAGCAGCCTTGGATTGGGCGCGACAGATACGCGGTATTTT. This translates into CASSLGLGATDTRYF.

The J gene is TRBJ1-2, the V gene TRBV27; perhaps TRBD1 as D (5 bases). The CDR3 spans 12 residues. From germline, CDR1 is MNHEY and CDR2 SMNVEV (reference sequence). Between the trimmed V and J ends, which lost 6 bases and 4 bases, there was a span of 9 bases. CDR3 loop: CASRDDSYGYTF. CDR3 DNA sequence: TGTGCCAGCAGGGACGACAGCTATGGCTACACCTTC.